This entry is about one TCR beta chain. This may arise from a read error, as a much more abundant clone is one base away. This sample stems from a study of neurological immune-mediated disorders. Time point specified: longitudinal time-point 2. It was from 2 million PBMCs stored at -80 C that the unsorted libraries were obtained. The output of every sequencing run exceeded 180 million TCR-beta sequences, derived from 15-18 subjects. Using its own MiXCR run on the 5' RACE reads, TCRdb lists one record per CDR3 protein. The sample records some 60,000 distinct CDR3 sequences, about 8.9% being singletons. The receptor was derived from a young man in good health. The sample was PBMCs.

Written as DNA, the CDR3 is TGTGCCAGCAGAACTAGCGGGACACCCTACGAGCCGTACTTC. Amino acid sequence: CASRTSGTPYEPYF. The chain is built from TRBV6-5 and TRBJ2-7; TRBD2 matches at 10 bases. This CDR3 has 14 amino acids. CDR1 MNHEY and CDR2 SVGAGI come from the germline V gene.